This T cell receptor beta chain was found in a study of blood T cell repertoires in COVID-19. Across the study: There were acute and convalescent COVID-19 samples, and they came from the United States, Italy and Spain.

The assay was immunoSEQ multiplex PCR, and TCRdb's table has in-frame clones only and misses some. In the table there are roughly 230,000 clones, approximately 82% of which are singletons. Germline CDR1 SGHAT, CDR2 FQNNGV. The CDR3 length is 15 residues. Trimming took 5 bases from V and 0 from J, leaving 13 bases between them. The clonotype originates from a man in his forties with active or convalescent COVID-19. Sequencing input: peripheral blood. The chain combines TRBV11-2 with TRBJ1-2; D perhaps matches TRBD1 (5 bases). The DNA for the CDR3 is TGTGCCAGCAGCGGACGACAGTACGCTAACTATGGCTACACCTTC. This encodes CASSGRQYANYGYTF.